This passage covers 28 T cell receptor beta chains from one sample sequenced in a study of regulatory and conventional T cells in RAG deficiency. Method: immunoSEQ multiplex PCR; TCRdb's copy keeps in-frame clones and lacks some. The table lists approximately 21,000 clones, around 97% of them singletons. The sorted conventional CD4+ T cells were CD25-low and CD127-high, with genomic DNA sequenced. These records were also assigned to another study, of regulatory T cells. That report adds: The primer mix had 52 TRBV and 13 TRBJ primers.

Input material: CD25- CD4+ T cells sorted from blood. These receptors all stem from a human donor in good health.

The chain recombines TRBV9 with TRBJ2-1; possible D gene TRBD1, 5 bases. This CDR3 has 15 residues. Germline V gene data show CDR1 as SGDLS and CDR2 as YYNGEE. The V end was cut by 0 bases, the J end by 3 bases, with 10 bases between. The CDR3 here is CASSVEGQDYNEQFF. The CDR3 coding sequence is TGTGCCAGCAGCGTAGAGGGGCAAGACTACAATGAGCAGTTCTTC.

This clone was seen just once. The V and J genes are TRBV30 and TRBJ1-5; D call uncertain. The CDR3 loop spans 13 amino acids. V lost 3 bases and J lost 5, with 11 bases in between. The V gene's germline CDR1 is GTSNPN and CDR2 SVGIG (reference sequence). The CDR3 sequence is CAWSKTGYQPQHF. The CDR3 nucleotides are TGTGCCTGGAGCAAAACGGGGTATCAGCCCCAGCATTTT.

This clone is a singleton in its sample. The chain links TRBV19 to TRBJ1-1; 7 bases match TRBD1. The CDR3 has 14 residues. J gave up 5 bases and V 0 bases, and 3 bases lay outside the gene matches. CDR1 and CDR2 from the germline V gene are LNHDA and SQIVND (reference sequence). CDR3: CASSIEPGGTEAFF. For the CDR3, the DNA is TGTGCCAGTAGTATAGAACCAGGGGGAACTGAAGCTTTCTTT.

V is TRBV6-1 and J is TRBJ1-1; D is perhaps TRBD1 (6 bases). The CDR3 contains 14 residues. Between the trimmed V and J ends, which lost 3 bases and 4 bases, there was a span of 12 bases. Germline assignment: CDR1 MNHNS and CDR2 SASEGT. CDR3 loop: CASSEAGAATEAFF. In DNA, the CDR3 is TGTGCCAGCAGTGAGGCGGGGGCGGCCACTGAAGCTTTCTTT.

This chain uses TRBV5-4 with TRBJ1-4; 10 nucleotides line up with TRBD1. Germline V gives CDR1 SGHNT, CDR2 YYREEE (reference sequence). V was pared by 3 bases and J by 8 bases, with 7 bases of the junction left unmatched. The CDR3 has 15 amino acids. The CDR3 bases are TGTGCCAGCAGCTATGGGACAGGGGTAAGGGAAAAACTGTTTTTT. Translation gives CASSYGTGVREKLFF.

The gene calls are TRBV29-1 and TRBJ1-1; D call uncertain. V shed 5 bases and J shed 1 base, with 5 bases lying between them. Germline CDR1 and CDR2: SQVTM and ANQGSEA. There are 11 residues in the CDR3. The CDR3 spells CSVHRNTEAFF. The CDR3, as DNA: TGCAGCGTTCATAGGAACACTGAAGCTTTCTTT.

This clone has just one count. The chain employs TRBV19 and TRBJ1-3, with 10 bases fitting TRBD1. The germline V gene has CDR1 LNHDA and CDR2 SQIVND (reference sequence). This CDR3 comprises 15 residues. V lost 8 bases, J lost 2 bases, and 6 bases stayed unmatched. CDR3 loop: CASSTGGRPGNTIYF. In nucleotides, the CDR3 is TGTGCCAGTTCGACAGGGGGCCGACCTGGAAACACCATATATTTT.

The V call is TRBV5-4, the J call TRBJ1-2; 7 bases agree with TRBD1. This CDR3 has 16 amino acids. With 1 base clipped from V and 7 bases from J, the junction kept 13 bases outside the gene matches. Looked up from germline, CDR1 is SGHNT and CDR2 is YYREEE (reference sequence). The CDR3 spells CASSLSLAGGKRGYTF. For the CDR3, the DNA is TGTGCCAGCAGCTTGAGTTTGGCAGGGGGAAAGCGTGGCTACACCTTC.

V and J are TRBV7-2 and TRBJ2-1, with D perhaps TRBD2 (7 bases). Per the germline V gene, CDR1 is SGHTA and CDR2 is FQGNSA. V lost 5 bases and J 3 bases, leaving 20 bases between the germline ends. This CDR3 has 17 residues. The CDR3 loop reads CASSRIRGGGVYNEQFF. CDR3 sequence (DNA): TGTGCCAGCAGCCGAATTAGGGGGGGCGGGGTCTACAATGAGCAGTTCTTC.

CDR3 amino acids: CASSLGGAGNEKLFF. The CDR3 DNA is TGTGCCAGCAGCTTGGGCGGGGCGGGAAATGAAAAACTGTTTTTT. V and J are TRBV5-6 and TRBJ1-4; D is perhaps TRBD1 (5 bases). Germline V gene lookup returns CDR1 SGHDT and CDR2 YYEEEE. V lost 0 bases and J lost 5, with 11 bases in between. CDR3 length equals 15 residues. Full variable domain (missing parts from reference TRBV5-6 and TRBJ1-4): DAGVTQSPTHLIKTRGQQVTLRCSPKSGHDTVSWYQQALGQGPQFIFQYYEEEERQRGNFPDRFSGHQFPNYSSELNVNALLLGDSALYLCASSLGGAGNEKLFFGSGTQLSVL.

The chain employs TRBV29-1 and TRBJ1-3; D may be TRBD1 (5 bases). This CDR3 spans 14 amino acids. Trimming cost V 7 bases and J 0 bases, with 13 bases left between them. Germline V lookup: CDR1 SQVTM, CDR2 ANQGSEA. CDR3 protein: CSATGGNSGNTIYF. CDR3 DNA: TGCAGCGCTACGGGGGGGAACTCTGGAAACACCATATATTTT.

The chain combines TRBV5-1 with TRBJ2-1; 12 bases are a match to TRBD2. CDR1 SGHRS and CDR2 YFSETQ come from the germline V gene. CDR3 size: 16 residues. Trimming took 2 bases from V and 7 from J; bases not matched to a gene: 7. This CDR3 reads CASSFLAGGLRNEQFF. In DNA form, the CDR3 reads TGCGCCAGCAGCTTTCTAGCGGGGGGGCTGCGGAATGAGCAGTTCTTC.

The chain is built from TRBV6-6 and TRBJ1-1; D remains ambiguous. The CDR3 runs to 13 residues. The ends were cut back, 4 bases at V and 1 base at J, with 7 bases in the middle. Germline assignment: CDR1 MNHNY and CDR2 SVGAGI (reference sequence). The CDR3 sequence: CASSSEGNTEAFF. In DNA form, the CDR3 reads TGTGCCAGCAGTTCGGAGGGGAACACTGAAGCTTTCTTT.

The chain has TRBV14 and TRBJ2-3, with D perhaps matching TRBD2 (5 bases). Per the germline V gene, CDR1 is SGHDN and CDR2 is FVKESK. Trimming stripped 1 base from V and 2 bases from J, with 10 bases between. The CDR3 length is 15 residues. CDR3: CASSQVPGFTDTQYF. DNA for the CDR3: TGTGCCAGCAGCCAAGTTCCGGGGTTCACAGATACGCAGTATTTT.

This clone turned up a few times. The chain recombines TRBV2 with TRBJ1-1; 9 nucleotides agree with TRBD1. J lost 6 bases, V lost 6 bases, and 17 bases had no gene match. From germline, CDR1 is SNHLY and CDR2 FYNNEI. CDR3 size: 17 residues. The CDR3: CASRWGQGPLGGSEAFF. CDR3 sequence (DNA): TGTGCCAGCAGGTGGGGACAGGGTCCCCTCGGGGGCTCTGAAGCTTTCTTT.

This rearrangement joins TRBV6-6 to TRBJ2-7; weak D call: TRBD1 (6 bases). V was shortened by 5 bases and J by 6 bases, with 8 bases between the two germline ends. Germline V gene lookup returns CDR1 MNHNY and CDR2 SVGAGI (reference sequence). The CDR3 runs 11 residues. The DNA for the CDR3 is TGTGCCAGCAGTAGCAGGGGCGAGCAGTACTTC. Amino acid sequence: CASSSRGEQYF.

This chain's CDR3 is CAGTKGDRENTEAFF. DNA for the CDR3: TGTGCCGGAACTAAAGGAGACAGGGAGAACACTGAAGCTTTCTTT. The chain has TRBV2 and TRBJ1-1; 7 bases fit TRBD1. With V trimmed by 11 bases and J by 1 base, 13 bases remained unmatched. This CDR3 contains 15 residues. Germline loops: CDR1 SNHLY, CDR2 FYNNEI.

The J gene is TRBJ2-7, the V gene TRBV7-2; a weak D match, TRBD2 (6 bases). The length of the CDR3 is 14 residues. Trimming took 5 bases from V and 2 from J, leaving 13 bases between them. Germline lookup yields CDR1 SGHTA and CDR2 FQGNSA. CDR3 sequence: CASSPVGGAYEQYF. CDR3 in DNA: TGTGCCAGCAGCCCGGTGGGCGGGGCCTACGAGCAGTACTTC. Complete variable domain (other parts from reference TRBV7-2 and TRBJ2-7): GAGVSQSPSNKVTEKGKDVELRCDPISGHTALYWYRQSLGQGLEFLIYFQGNSAPDKSGLPSDRFSAERTGGSVSTLTIQRTQQEDSAVYLCASSPVGGAYEQYFGPGTRLTVT.

The chain is built from TRBV19 and TRBJ1-2; tentative D call: TRBD1 (5 bases). CDR1 and CDR2 from the germline V gene are LNHDA and SQIVND (reference sequence). CDR3 length: 16 residues. Trimming removed 6 bases at V and 2 bases at J, with 19 bases between. The CDR3 loop is CASSGNLIDRNYGYTF. In nucleotides, the CDR3 is TGTGCCAGTAGCGGAAACTTAATTGACAGAAACTATGGCTACACCTTC.

The rearrangement links TRBV7-6 to TRBJ1-5; TRBD1 matches 7 bases. After removal of 5 bases from V and 0 bases from J, the junction contained 10 bases not matched to a gene. CDR3 size: 17 residues. Germline CDR1 and CDR2: SGHVS and FNYEAQ. The chain's CDR3 is CASSINAGTDSNQPQHF. CDR3 bases: TGTGCCAGCAGCATAAATGCCGGGACAGATAGCAATCAGCCCCAGCATTTT. Full variable domain (missing parts from reference TRBV7-6 and TRBJ1-5): GAGVSQSPRYKVTKRGQDVALRCDPISGHVSLYWYRQALGQGPEFLTYFNYEAQQDKSGLPNDRFSAERPEGSISTLTIQRTEQRDSAMYRCASSINAGTDSNQPQHFGDGTRLSIL.

J is TRBJ1-5 and V is TRBV28; possibly TRBD1 for D (5 bases). CDR1 is MDHEN and CDR2 is SYDVKM in the germline V gene. There are 15 residues in the CDR3. V was pared by 5 bases and J by 0 bases, with 11 bases between. CDR3 sequence reads: CASSPSGGSNQPQHF. CDR3 sequence (DNA): TGTGCCAGCAGTCCCTCCGGGGGTAGCAATCAGCCCCAGCATTTT.

Written as DNA, the CDR3 is TGCGCCAGCAGCTCCCCTTCCAGGGGTCATGAGCAGTTCTTC. Translated: CASSSPSRGHEQFF. The V and J genes are TRBV5-1 and TRBJ2-1; D is possibly TRBD1 (6 bases). The CDR3 consists of 14 residues. CDR1 is SGHRS and CDR2 is YFSETQ in the germline V gene. V gave up 3 bases and J gave up 8 bases, with 15 bases separating them.

The rearrangement joins TRBV5-4 to TRBJ1-2; the match to TRBD1 covers 10 bases. V was clipped by 3 bases and J by 2 bases; unmatched bases: 4. Per the germline V gene, CDR1 is SGHNT and CDR2 is YYREEE (reference sequence). The CDR3 consists of 15 residues. The CDR3 DNA is TGTGCCAGCAGCTGGGACAGGGGCTCAAACTATGGCTACACCTTC. Translating gives CASSWDRGSNYGYTF. Variable domain in full (rest from reference TRBV5-4 and TRBJ1-2): ETGVTQSPTHLIKTRGQQVTLRCSSQSGHNTVSWYQQALGQGPQFIFQYYREEENGRGNFPPRFSGLQFPNYSSELNVNALELDDSALYLCASSWDRGSNYGYTFGSGTRLTVV.

The genes are TRBV11-3 and TRBJ2-1; 11 bases match TRBD2. The J segment lost 3 bases and the V segment lost 4 bases, leaving 5 bases of the junction unmatched. The CDR3 runs 16 residues. CDR1 is SGHNT and CDR2 is YENEEA in the germline V gene. The CDR3 region has the DNA TGTGCCAGCAGCTCCCCACTAGCGGGAGACTACAATGAGCAGTTCTTC. This encodes CASSSPLAGDYNEQFF.

The chain combines TRBV28 with TRBJ2-7; 12 bases are shared with TRBD2. Germline CDR1 MDHEN, CDR2 SYDVKM. This CDR3 contains 14 residues. V gave up 5 bases and J gave up 3 bases; unmatched junction bases: 2. The CDR3 DNA sequence: TGTGCCAGCAGTCTAGCGGGGGGGATCTACGAGCAGTACTTC. Translation: CASSLAGGIYEQYF.

This sequence joins TRBV25-1 and TRBJ2-1; 8 positions agree with TRBD1. The CDR3 length is 17 residues. Germline V gene sequence: CDR1 MGHDK, CDR2 SYGVNS. V lost 8 bases, J lost 9 bases, and 21 bases stayed unmatched. The CDR3 loop is CASHQGRQGARSGEQFF. The CDR3 bases are TGTGCCAGCCACCAGGGTCGGCAGGGGGCCAGGTCAGGTGAGCAGTTCTTC.

The chain's CDR3 is CASSSPRKGEGTDTQYF. In DNA form, the CDR3 reads TGTGCCAGTAGTTCTCCCCGGAAAGGGGAGGGCACAGATACGCAGTATTTT. This sequence joins TRBV19 and TRBJ2-3; possible D gene TRBD2, 6 bases. V gave up 5 bases and J gave up 1 base, with 19 bases separating them. The V gene's germline CDR1 is LNHDA and CDR2 SQIVND (reference sequence). The CDR3 consists of 17 residues.

V gene TRBV5-1 combines with J gene TRBJ1-2; the match to TRBD1 covers 7 bases. CDR3 length equals 14 residues. J lost 2 bases, V lost 2 bases, and 3 bases had no gene match. Looked up from germline, CDR1 is SGHRS and CDR2 is YFSETQ. Here the CDR3 DNA reads TGCGCCAGCAGCTTAGTAGGGGGCAACTATGGCTACACCTTC. Translation: CASSLVGGNYGYTF.